The 3 T cell receptor beta chains listed next were all sequenced from one sample in a study of T cell responses to AZD1222 COVID-19 vaccine. Clones were sequenced by immunoSEQ multiplex PCR, and TCRdb holds only the in-frame ones, with some missing. This table has around 100,000 clones, roughly nine tenths appearing once. The sequencing used peripheral blood, collected on day 0 of AZD1222 vaccination. The receptors stem from an adult in good health.

V gene TRBV6-4 combines with J gene TRBJ1-1; D gene unclear. The germline V gene encodes CDR1 MRHNA and CDR2 SNTAGT. This CDR3 spans 13 amino acids. Trimming stripped 6 bases from V and 1 base from J, with 9 bases between. CDR3 bases: TGTGCCAGCAGGGTATCGTGGAACACTGAAGCTTTCTTT. Its translation: CASRVSWNTEAFF.

The chain is built from TRBV7-3 and TRBJ1-4; D not resolved. From germline, CDR1 is SGHTA and CDR2 FQGTGA. The V and J ends lost 2 bases and 1 base respectively, with 8 bases between them. The CDR3 consists of 15 residues. The chain's CDR3 is CASSLVGGTNEKLFF. DNA of the CDR3: TGTGCCAGCAGCTTAGTAGGTGGAACTAATGAAAAACTGTTTTTT. Looking up the rest from reference TRBV7-3 and TRBJ1-4 gives the full variable domain: GAGVSQTPSNKVTEKGKYVELRCDPISGHTALYWYRQSLGQGPEFLIYFQGTGAADDSGLPNDRFFAVRPEGSVSTLKIQRTERGDSAVYLCASSLVGGTNEKLFFGSGTQLSVL.

The V and J genes are TRBV5-1 and TRBJ1-3; 9 nucleotides match TRBD1. The CDR3 has 15 amino acids. The germline V gene has CDR1 SGHRS and CDR2 YFSETQ. V gave up 0 bases and J gave up 4 bases; unmatched junction bases: 2. CDR3 in amino acids: CASSLGTGAGNTIYF. DNA of the CDR3: TGCGCCAGCAGCTTGGGGACAGGGGCCGGAAACACCATATATTTT.